Below are 5 T cell receptor beta chains sequenced from a single sample in a study of graft-versus-host responses after intestinal transplantation. The antigens these receptors bind are not known. TCRdb's table, derived via immunoSEQ multiplex PCR, lists solely in-frame clones and lacks some. In the table there are tens of thousands of clones, about 90% of which are singletons. The sequenced sample was unstimulated CD8+ T cells sorted from spleen or lymph node cells, obtained before intestinal transplant. Source of these receptors: a human donor who received an intestinal transplant.

The genes are TRBV5-1 and TRBJ1-1; tentative D call: TRBD1 (5 bases). The V gene lost 1 base and the J gene lost 10 bases, with 17 bases spanning the gap. Germline assignment: CDR1 SGHRS and CDR2 YFSETQ. CDR3 length: 14 amino acids. CDR3: CASSLLPGWRRAFF. In nucleotides, the CDR3 is TGCGCCAGCAGCTTGCTTCCAGGGTGGCGTCGAGCTTTCTTT.

V is TRBV4-1 and J is TRBJ1-2; D is ambiguous. The germline V gene encodes CDR1 MGHRA and CDR2 YSYEKL. V lost 2 bases and J 7 bases, leaving 17 bases between the germline ends. The CDR3 is made up of 15 amino acids. For the CDR3, the DNA is TGCGCCAGCAGCCAACCCACGGAGGGAGGTGGTGGCTACACCTTC. Its protein product is CASSQPTEGGGGYTF.

Of note for this clone: Compared with germline, one end of the junction differs, possibly owing to a read error. The chain recombines TRBV4-1 with TRBJ2-2; 8 positions match TRBD1. CDR3 length: 17 residues. Germline V lookup: CDR1 MGHRA, CDR2 YSYEKL. The CDR3 bases are TGCGCCAGCAGCCAAGGGAAGACAGGGGAGAGAACCGAGGAGCTGTTTTTT. This encodes CASSQGKTGERTEELFF.

V and J are TRBV13 and TRBJ1-2; D not certain. With 4 bases removed from V and 3 bases from J, the gap between germline ends came to 9 bases. In germline, CDR1 is PRHDT, CDR2 FYEKMQ (reference sequence). CDR3 length equals 13 residues. As DNA, the CDR3 is TGTGCCAGCAGCTACCCGGGAGACTATGGCTACACCTTC. Its translation: CASSYPGDYGYTF.

The V call is TRBV9, the J call TRBJ1-2, with D maybe TRBD1 (5 bases). Trimming left V 3 bases short and J 0 bases short, with 9 bases between. The CDR3 contains 14 residues. CDR1 and CDR2 from the germline V gene are SGDLS and YYNGEE. The CDR3, as DNA: TGTGCCAGCAGCGCGGGGGGACCTAACTATGGCTACACCTTC. It codes for CASSAGGPNYGYTF.